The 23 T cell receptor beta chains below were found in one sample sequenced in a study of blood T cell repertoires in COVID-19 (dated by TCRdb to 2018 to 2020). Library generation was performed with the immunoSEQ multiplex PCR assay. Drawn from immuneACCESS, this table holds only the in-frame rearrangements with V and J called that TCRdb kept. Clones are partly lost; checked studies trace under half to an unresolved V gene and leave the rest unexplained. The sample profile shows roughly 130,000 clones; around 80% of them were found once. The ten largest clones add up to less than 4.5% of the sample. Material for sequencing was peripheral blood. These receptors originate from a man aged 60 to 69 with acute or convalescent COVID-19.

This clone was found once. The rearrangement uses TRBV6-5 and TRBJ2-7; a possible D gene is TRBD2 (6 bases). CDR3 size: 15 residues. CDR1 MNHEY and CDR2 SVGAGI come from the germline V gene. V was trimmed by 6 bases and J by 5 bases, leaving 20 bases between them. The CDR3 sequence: CASSPFGGRRNEQYF. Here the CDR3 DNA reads TGTGCCAGCAGCCCCTTTGGAGGGCGGAGGAACGAGCAGTACTTC.

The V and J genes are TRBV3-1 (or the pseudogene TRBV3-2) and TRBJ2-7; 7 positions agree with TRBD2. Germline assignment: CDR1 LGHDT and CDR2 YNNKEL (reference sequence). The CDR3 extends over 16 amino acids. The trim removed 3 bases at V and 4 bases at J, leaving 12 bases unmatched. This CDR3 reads CASSHETRDYVYEQYF. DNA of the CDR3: TGTGCCAGCAGCCACGAGACCCGGGACTACGTATACGAGCAGTACTTC.

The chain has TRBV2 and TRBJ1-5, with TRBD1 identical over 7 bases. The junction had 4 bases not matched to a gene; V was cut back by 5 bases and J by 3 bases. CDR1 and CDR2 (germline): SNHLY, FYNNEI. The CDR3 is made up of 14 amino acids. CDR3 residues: CASSRDRYNQPQHF. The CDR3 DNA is TGTGCCAGCAGTCGGGACAGATACAATCAGCCCCAGCATTTT.

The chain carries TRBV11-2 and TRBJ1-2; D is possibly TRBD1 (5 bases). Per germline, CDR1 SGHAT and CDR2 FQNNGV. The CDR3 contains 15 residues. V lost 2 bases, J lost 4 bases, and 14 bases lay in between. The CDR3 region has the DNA TGTGCCAGCAGCTTACTCGGGACTGAAACCTATGGCTACACCTTC. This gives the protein CASSLLGTETYGYTF.

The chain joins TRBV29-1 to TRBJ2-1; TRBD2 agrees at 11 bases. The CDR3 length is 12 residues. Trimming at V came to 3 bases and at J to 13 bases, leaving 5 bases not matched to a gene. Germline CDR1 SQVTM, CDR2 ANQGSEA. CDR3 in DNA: TGCAGCGTTGACATCCTAGCGGGAGGCCAGTTCTTC. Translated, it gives CSVDILAGGQFF.

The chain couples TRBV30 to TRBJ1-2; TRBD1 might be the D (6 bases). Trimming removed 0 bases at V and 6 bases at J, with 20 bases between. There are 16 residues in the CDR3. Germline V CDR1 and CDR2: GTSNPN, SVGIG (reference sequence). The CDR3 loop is CAWSVHMVVAGDGYTF. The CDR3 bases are TGTGCCTGGAGTGTACATATGGTGGTGGCAGGGGATGGCTACACCTTC.

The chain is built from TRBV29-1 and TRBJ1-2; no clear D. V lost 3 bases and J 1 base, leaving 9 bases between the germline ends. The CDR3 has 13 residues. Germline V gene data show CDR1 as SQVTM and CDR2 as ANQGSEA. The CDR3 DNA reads TGCAGCGTTGAGCTGAGGAATAACTATGGCTACACCTTC. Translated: CSVELRNNYGYTF.

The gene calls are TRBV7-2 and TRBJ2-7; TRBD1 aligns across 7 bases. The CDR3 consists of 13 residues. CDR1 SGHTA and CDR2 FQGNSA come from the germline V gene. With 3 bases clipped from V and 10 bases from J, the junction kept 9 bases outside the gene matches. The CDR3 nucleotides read TGTGCCAGCAGCTTGACAGGGCCCTCCACCCAGTACTTC. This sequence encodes CASSLTGPSTQYF.

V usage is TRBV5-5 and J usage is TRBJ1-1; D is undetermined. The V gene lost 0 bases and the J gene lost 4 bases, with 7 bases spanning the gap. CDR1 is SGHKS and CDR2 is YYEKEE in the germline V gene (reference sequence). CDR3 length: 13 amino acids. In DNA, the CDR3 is TGTGCCAGCAGCTTGGAGCTGATCACTGAAGCTTTCTTT. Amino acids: CASSLELITEAFF.

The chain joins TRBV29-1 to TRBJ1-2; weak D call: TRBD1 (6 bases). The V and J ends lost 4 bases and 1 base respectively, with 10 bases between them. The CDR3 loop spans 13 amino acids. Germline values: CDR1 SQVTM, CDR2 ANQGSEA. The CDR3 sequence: CSVGAGVNYGYTF. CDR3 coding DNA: TGCAGCGTTGGGGCAGGGGTTAACTATGGCTACACCTTC.

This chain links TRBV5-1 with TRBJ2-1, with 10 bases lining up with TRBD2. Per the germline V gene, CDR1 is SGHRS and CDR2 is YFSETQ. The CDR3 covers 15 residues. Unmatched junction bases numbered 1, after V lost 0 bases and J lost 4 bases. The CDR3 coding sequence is TGCGCCAGCAGCTTGGCTAGCGGGAGTTACAATGAGCAGTTCTTC. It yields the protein CASSLASGSYNEQFF.

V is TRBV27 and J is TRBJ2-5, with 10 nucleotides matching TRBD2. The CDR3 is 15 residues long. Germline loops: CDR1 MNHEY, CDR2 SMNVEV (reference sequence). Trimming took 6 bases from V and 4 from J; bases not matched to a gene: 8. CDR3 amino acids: CASSSTSGLGETQYF. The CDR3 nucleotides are TGTGCCAGCAGCTCGACTAGCGGGTTGGGAGAGACCCAGTACTTC.

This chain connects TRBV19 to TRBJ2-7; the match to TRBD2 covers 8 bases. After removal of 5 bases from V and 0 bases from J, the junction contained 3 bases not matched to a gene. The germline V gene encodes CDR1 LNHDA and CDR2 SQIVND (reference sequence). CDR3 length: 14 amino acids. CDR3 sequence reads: CASSATSGSYEQYF. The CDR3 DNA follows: TGTGCCAGTAGTGCCACTAGCGGCTCCTACGAGCAGTACTTC.

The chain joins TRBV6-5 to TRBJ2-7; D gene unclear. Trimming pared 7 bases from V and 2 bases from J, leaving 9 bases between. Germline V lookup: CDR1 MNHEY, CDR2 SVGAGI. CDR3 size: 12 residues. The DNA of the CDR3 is TGTGCCAGCATGGGCTTCACCTACGAGCAGTACTTC. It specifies CASMGFTYEQYF.

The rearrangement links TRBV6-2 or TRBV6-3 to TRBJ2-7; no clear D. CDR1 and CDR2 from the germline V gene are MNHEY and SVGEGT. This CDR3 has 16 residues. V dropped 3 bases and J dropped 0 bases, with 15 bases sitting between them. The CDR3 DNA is TGTGCCAGCAGTTATCAAGTCGGTTCGGGCTCCTACGAGCAGTACTTC. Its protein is CASSYQVGSGSYEQYF.

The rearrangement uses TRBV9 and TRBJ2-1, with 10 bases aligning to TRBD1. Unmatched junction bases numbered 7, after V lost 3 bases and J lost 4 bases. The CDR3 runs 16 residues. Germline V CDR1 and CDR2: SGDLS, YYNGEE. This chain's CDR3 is CASSARDRGPYNEQFF. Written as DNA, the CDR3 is TGTGCCAGCAGCGCCCGGGACAGGGGCCCGTACAATGAGCAGTTCTTC.

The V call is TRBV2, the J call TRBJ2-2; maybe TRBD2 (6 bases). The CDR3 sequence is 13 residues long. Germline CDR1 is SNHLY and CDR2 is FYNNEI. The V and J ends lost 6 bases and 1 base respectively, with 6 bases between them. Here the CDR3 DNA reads TGTGCCAGCAGGGAGGGGAACACCGGGGAGCTGTTTTTT. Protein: CASREGNTGELFF.

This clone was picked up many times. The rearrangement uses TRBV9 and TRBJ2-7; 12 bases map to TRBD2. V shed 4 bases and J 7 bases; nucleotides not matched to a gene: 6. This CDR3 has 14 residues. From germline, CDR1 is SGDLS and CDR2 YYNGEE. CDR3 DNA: TGTGCCAGCAGCCCGACTAGCGGGAGTAATGAGCAGTACTTC. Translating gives CASSPTSGSNEQYF. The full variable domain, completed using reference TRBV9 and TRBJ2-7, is DSGVTQTPKHLITATGQRVTLRCSPRSGDLSVYWYQQSLDQGLQFLIQYYNGEERAKGNILERFSAQQFPDLHSELNLSSLELGDSALYFCASSPTSGSNEQYFGPGTRLTVT.

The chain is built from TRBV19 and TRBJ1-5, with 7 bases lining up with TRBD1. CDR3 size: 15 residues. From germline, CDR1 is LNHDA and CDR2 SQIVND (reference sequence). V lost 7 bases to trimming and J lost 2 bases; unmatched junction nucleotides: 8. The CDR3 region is CASKGAGQGNQPQHF. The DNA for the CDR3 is TGTGCCAGTAAAGGCGCCGGACAGGGCAATCAGCCCCAGCATTTT.

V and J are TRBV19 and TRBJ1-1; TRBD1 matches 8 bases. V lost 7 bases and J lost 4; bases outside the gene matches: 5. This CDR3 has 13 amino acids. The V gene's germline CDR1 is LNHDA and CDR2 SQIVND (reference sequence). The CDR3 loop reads CASTPDRGTEAFF. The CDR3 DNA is TGTGCCAGTACCCCTGACAGGGGCACTGAAGCTTTCTTT.

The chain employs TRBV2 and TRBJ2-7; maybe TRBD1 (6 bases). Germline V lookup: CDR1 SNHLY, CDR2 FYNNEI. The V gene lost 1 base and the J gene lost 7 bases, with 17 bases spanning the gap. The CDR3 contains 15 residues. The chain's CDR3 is CASSEGPRGWGEQYF. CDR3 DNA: TGTGCCAGCAGTGAAGGTCCCAGGGGATGGGGGGAGCAGTACTTC.

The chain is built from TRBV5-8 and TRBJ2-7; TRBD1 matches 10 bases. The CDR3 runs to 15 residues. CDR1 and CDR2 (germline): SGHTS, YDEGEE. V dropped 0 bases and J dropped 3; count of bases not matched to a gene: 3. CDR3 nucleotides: TGTGCCAGCAGCTTGGGGACAGGGGGGATCTACGAGCAGTACTTC. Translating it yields CASSLGTGGIYEQYF.

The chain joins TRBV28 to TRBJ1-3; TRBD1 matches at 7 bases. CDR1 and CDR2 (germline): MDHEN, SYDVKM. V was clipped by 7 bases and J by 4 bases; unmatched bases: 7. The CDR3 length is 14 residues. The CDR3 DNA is TGTGCCAGCAAGGGGGCAGGGGGGGGAAACACCATATATTTT. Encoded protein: CASKGAGGGNTIYF.